This T cell receptor (beta chain) is drawn from a study of blood T cell repertoires in COVID-19. Sequencing was performed with immunoSEQ multiplex PCR; in TCRdb, only in-frame clones are kept and a portion is missing. The table has around 100,000 clones, approximately 85% seen once. Unmatched junction bases numbered 5, after V lost 4 bases and J lost 2 bases. This CDR3 region has 14 residues. The germline CDR1 and CDR2 sequences are MGHRA and YSYEKL. The gene calls are TRBV4-1 and TRBJ2-7, with 7 bases matching TRBD1. The specimen sequenced was peripheral blood. The source is a man between 35 and 55 years old with acute or convalescent COVID-19. CDR3 DNA: TGCGCCAGCAGCCCTGACAGGGCCCCCTACGAGCAGTACTTC. Its protein is CASSPDRAPYEQYF.